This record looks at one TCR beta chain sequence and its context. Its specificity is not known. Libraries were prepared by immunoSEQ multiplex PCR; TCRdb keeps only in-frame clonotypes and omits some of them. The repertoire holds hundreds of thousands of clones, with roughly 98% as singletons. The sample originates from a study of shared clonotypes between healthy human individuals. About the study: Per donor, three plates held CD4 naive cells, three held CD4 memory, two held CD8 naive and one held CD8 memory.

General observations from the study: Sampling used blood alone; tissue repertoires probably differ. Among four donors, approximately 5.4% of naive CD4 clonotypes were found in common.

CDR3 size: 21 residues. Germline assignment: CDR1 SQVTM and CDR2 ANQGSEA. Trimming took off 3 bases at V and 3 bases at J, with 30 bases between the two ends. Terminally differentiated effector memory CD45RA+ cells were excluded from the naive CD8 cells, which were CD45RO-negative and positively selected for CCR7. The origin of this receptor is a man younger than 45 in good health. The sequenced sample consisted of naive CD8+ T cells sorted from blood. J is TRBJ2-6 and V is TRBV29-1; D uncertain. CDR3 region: CSVELFENSGPGLVGANVLTF. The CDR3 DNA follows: TGCAGCGTTGAGCTCTTCGAGAATTCGGGCCCTGGGTTGGTTGGGGCCAACGTCCTGACTTTC.